In its sample, the clone carrying this TCR beta chain was seen a few times. The record originates from a study of CDR3 diversity in severe acne. Between the trimmed V and J ends, which lost 5 bases and 0 bases, there was a span of 8 bases. The CDR3 spans 15 residues. Germline V gene lookup returns CDR1 MNHEY and CDR2 SVGAGI. TCRdb reprocessed the PCR reads via MiXCR and lists one record per CDR3 protein. The profile shows around 100,000 distinct CDR3 sequences, 51% of them singletons. The chain has TRBV6-5 and TRBJ2-6, with D perhaps TRBD2 (5 bases). This clonotype was obtained from a male donor with acne. The source material was blood. CDR3 in amino acids: CASSRDLSGANVLTF. The CDR3 bases are TGTGCCAGCAGTCGGGATCTCTCTGGGGCCAACGTCCTGACTTTC.